Listed below are T cell receptor beta chains from one sample, sequenced in a study of PD-L1 blockade in urothelial cancer. Using immunoSEQ multiplex PCR, the repertoire was profiled, and TCRdb retains in-frame clones only, with some absent. The top ten hold about 2.1% of the sample, which has approximately 88,000 clones, roughly 84% seen once. The sequences come from PBMCs, collected around atezolizumab (anti-PD-L1) treatment. Receptor source: a man in his fifties or sixties with urothelial cancer. CDR3s include the opening cysteine and the closing phenylalanine or tryptophan. The D gene is left open where the match is weak. Clone size is not always given. Where it is, it says once, few, many or a class for expanded clones.

abundance: once; v_gene: TRBV27; j_gene: TRBJ1-4; d_gene: NA; CDR3aa: CASTPRGKTNEKLFF; CDR3nt: TGTGCCAGCACCCCTCGCGGGAAAACTAATGAAAAACTGTTTTTT
abundance: few; v_gene: TRBV6-1; j_gene: TRBJ2-3; d_gene: TRBD2; CDR3aa: CASSGRGALTDTQYF; CDR3nt: TGTGCCAGCAGTGGGCGGGGGGCCCTCACAGATACGCAGTATTTT
abundance: NA; v_gene: TRBV9; j_gene: TRBJ2-2; d_gene: NA; CDR3aa: CASSEGWSNTGELFF; CDR3nt: TGTGCCAGCAGCGAGGGGTGGAGTAACACCGGGGAGCTGTTTTTT
abundance: once; v_gene: TRBV6-6; j_gene: TRBJ2-2; d_gene: TRBD2; CDR3aa: CASRILAGVAGELFF; CDR3nt: TGTGCCAGCAGGATACTAGCGGGGGTCGCCGGGGAGCTGTTTTTT
abundance: NA; v_gene: TRBV19; j_gene: TRBJ2-5; d_gene: TRBD2; CDR3aa: CASSIVAGEETQYF; CDR3nt: TGTGCCAGTAGTATAGTGGCGGGAGAAGAGACCCAGTACTTC
abundance: NA; v_gene: TRBV5-4; j_gene: TRBJ1-1; d_gene: TRBD1; CDR3aa: CASSAGGRGTEAFF; CDR3nt: TGTGCCAGCAGCGCAGGGGGCCGGGGCACTGAAGCTTTCTTT
abundance: NA; v_gene: TRBV29-1; j_gene: TRBJ2-1; d_gene: TRBD2; CDR3aa: CSVEGGNSGYNEQFF; CDR3nt: TGCAGCGTTGAAGGAGGGAATAGCGGGTACAATGAGCAGTTCTTC
abundance: NA; v_gene: TRBV30; j_gene: TRBJ1-1; d_gene: NA; CDR3aa: CAWKRGTEAFF; CDR3nt: TGTGCCTGGAAAAGAGGCACTGAAGCTTTCTTT
abundance: NA; v_gene: TRBV9; j_gene: TRBJ2-3; d_gene: TRBD2; CDR3aa: CASSVDPSGRITDTQYF; CDR3nt: TGTGCCAGCAGCGTAGATCCTAGCGGGAGGATCACAGATACGCAGTATTTT
abundance: NA; v_gene: TRBV21-1; j_gene: TRBJ2-7; d_gene: NA; CDR3aa: CASSKPSVRYEQYF; CDR3nt: TGTGCCAGCAGCAAACCCTCTGTTAGATACGAGCAGTACTTC